This TCR beta chain was sequenced for a study of chemoradiotherapy in HPV16-positive cancers. The data were produced by immunoSEQ multiplex PCR, yet TCRdb's version contains in-frame clones alone and is incomplete. Of approximately 58,000 clones in the sample, roughly nine tenths are singletons; the top ten hold roughly 3.3%. This CDR3 has 13 amino acids. The V gene end was trimmed by 6 bases and the J gene end by 6 bases; junction bases not matched to a gene: 11. Germline V gene sequence: CDR1 SQVTM, CDR2 ANQGSEA. The sequence came from a human donor with HPV-associated anogenital cancer. The sample consisted of blood, taken from a patient who underwent chemoradiotherapy. The chain combines TRBV29-1 with TRBJ2-7, with 7 bases aligning to TRBD1. CDR3 loop: CSVEKGATGEQYF. The CDR3 nucleotides read TGCAGCGTAGAAAAGGGGGCTACGGGCGAGCAGTACTTC.